This entry is about one TCR beta chain. Its antigen is unknown. The data belong to a study of identical twins. General study results and limits: Beta out-of-frame sequences showed weaker excess twin sharing.

V was clipped by 0 bases and J by 7 bases, with 10 bases between them. The CDR3 covers 13 residues. The germline V gene encodes CDR1 DFQATT and CDR2 SNEGSKA (reference sequence). Each cDNA held unique molecular identifiers, and template switching gave it a universal primer site. TCRdb reprocessed the 5' RACE reads with MiXCR, giving one entry per CDR3 protein. This table has hundreds of thousands of distinct CDR3 sequences, approximately 20% appearing once. These data also featured in a second study, about yellow fever vaccine responses in identical twins.

The chain has TRBV20-1 and TRBJ2-1; no definite D call. Material: CD4+ T cells sorted from blood. This TCR derives from a woman aged 18-29 years in good health. The DNA of the CDR3 is TGCAGTGCTAGAGATCTCAAGGTAAATGAGCAGTTCTTC. Translating gives CSARDLKVNEQFF.